These 2 T cell receptor beta chains share one sample of origin, sequenced in a study of post-analysis software for immune sequencing data. Researchers reported that TCR beta cDNA libraries carried unique molecular identifiers. TCRdb recomputed calls from the PCR reads with MiXCR, one row per CDR3 protein. The sample records hundreds of thousands of distinct CDR3 sequences, nearly 45% being singletons. The antigens for these receptors are not known. General study findings and limits: Comparison of patients with controls showed 4 to 6 TRBV segments more frequent in patients, TRBV5-6, TRBV5-1 and TRBV20-1 among them.

The sample comprised blood. All receptors derive from a girl aged 10 to 17 with multiple sclerosis.

Only a few counts were recorded for this clonotype. The chain is built from TRBV5-1 and TRBJ2-1; TRBD2 matches 7 bases. The germline CDR1 and CDR2 sequences are SGHRS and YFSETQ. There are 15 residues in the CDR3. V was clipped by 0 bases and J by 7 bases; unmatched bases: 7. The CDR3 sequence: CASSLVAGVWNEQFF. CDR3 sequence (DNA): TGCGCCAGCAGCTTGGTGGCGGGAGTGTGGAATGAGCAGTTCTTC.

The rearrangement joins TRBV5-1 to TRBJ2-3, with TRBD2 matching 8 bases. The junction had 12 bases not matched to a gene; V was cut back by 2 bases and J by 4 bases. CDR3 length: 17 amino acids. Germline CDR1 SGHRS, CDR2 YFSETQ. The CDR3 loop reads CASSFESGAGVADTQYF. The CDR3 bases are TGCGCCAGCAGCTTCGAATCGGGAGCGGGAGTGGCAGATACGCAGTATTTT.